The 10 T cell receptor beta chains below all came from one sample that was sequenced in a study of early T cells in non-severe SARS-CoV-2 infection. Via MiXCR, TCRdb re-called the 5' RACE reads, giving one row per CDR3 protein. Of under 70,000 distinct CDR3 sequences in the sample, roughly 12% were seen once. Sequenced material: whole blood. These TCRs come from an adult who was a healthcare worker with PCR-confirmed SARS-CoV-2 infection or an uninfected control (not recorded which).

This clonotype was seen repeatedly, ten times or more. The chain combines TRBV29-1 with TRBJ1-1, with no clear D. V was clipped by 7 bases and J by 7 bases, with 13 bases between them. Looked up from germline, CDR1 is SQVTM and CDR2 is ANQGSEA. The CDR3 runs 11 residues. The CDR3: CSATSSDEAFF. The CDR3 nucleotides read TGCAGCGCAACATCCTCTGATGAAGCTTTCTTT. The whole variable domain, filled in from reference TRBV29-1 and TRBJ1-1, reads SAVISQKPSRDICQRGTSLTIQCQVDSQVTMMFWYRQQPGQSLTLIATANQGSEATYESGFVIDKFPISRPNLTFSTLTVSNMSPEDSSIYLCSATSSDEAFFGQGTRLTVV.

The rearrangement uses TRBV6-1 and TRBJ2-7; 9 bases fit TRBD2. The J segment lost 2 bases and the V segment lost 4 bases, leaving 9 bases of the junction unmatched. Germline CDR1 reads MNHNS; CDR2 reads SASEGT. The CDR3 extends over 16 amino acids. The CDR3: CASSVITSGPTYEQYF. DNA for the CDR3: TGTGCCAGCAGTGTTATAACTAGCGGGCCAACCTACGAGCAGTACTTC.

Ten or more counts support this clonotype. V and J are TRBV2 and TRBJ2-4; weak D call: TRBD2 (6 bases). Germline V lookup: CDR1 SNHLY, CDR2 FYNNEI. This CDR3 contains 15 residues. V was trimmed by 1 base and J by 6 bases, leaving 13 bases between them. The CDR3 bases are TGTGCCAGCAGTGAAGAAGGGACCGGGGGAAACATTCAGTACTTC. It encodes CASSEEGTGGNIQYF.

CDR3 in amino acids: CASSPGSTYEQYF. The CDR3 nucleotides read TGTGCCAGCAGTCCAGGGAGTACCTACGAGCAGTACTTC. V and J are TRBV11-2 and TRBJ2-7; either TRBD1 or TRBD2 may fit D (5 bases each). Trimming cost V 6 bases and J 2 bases, with 11 bases left between them. The germline CDR1 and CDR2 sequences are SGHAT and FQNNGV. The length of the CDR3 is 13 residues. The full variable domain, completed using reference TRBV11-2 and TRBJ2-7, is EAGVAQSPRYKIIEKRQSVAFWCNPISGHATLYWYQQILGQGPKLLIQFQNNGVVDDSQLPKDRFSAERLKGVDSTLKIQPAKLEDSAVYLCASSPGSTYEQYFGPGTRLTVT.

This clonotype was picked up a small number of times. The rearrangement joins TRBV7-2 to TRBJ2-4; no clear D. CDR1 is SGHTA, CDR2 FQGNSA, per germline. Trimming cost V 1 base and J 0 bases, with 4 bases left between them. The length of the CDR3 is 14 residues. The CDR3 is CASSLEIAKNIQYF. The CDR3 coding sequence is TGTGCCAGCAGCTTAGAAATAGCCAAAAACATTCAGTACTTC.

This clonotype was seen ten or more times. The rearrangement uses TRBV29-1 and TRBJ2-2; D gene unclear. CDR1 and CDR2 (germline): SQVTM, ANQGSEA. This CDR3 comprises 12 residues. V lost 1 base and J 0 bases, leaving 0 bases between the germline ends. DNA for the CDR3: TGCAGCGTTGAAGCGAACACCGGGGAGCTGTTTTTT. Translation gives CSVEANTGELFF.

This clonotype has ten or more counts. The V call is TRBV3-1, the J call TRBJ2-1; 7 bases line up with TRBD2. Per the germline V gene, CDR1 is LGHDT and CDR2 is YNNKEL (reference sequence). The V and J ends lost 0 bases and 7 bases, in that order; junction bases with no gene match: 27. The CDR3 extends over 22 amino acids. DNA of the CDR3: TGTGCCAGCAGCCAAGAGGGGGGAGGGTTTTTATTTCGGGACTTGCTTTTAAATGAGCAGTTCTTC. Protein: CASSQEGGGFLFRDLLLNEQFF.

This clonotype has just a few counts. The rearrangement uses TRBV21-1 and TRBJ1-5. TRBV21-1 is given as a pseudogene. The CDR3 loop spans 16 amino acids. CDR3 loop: CASSKVEGLRNQPQHF. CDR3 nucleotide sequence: TGTGCCAGCAGCAAAGTGGAGGGTTTGCGCAATCAGCCCCAGCATTTT.

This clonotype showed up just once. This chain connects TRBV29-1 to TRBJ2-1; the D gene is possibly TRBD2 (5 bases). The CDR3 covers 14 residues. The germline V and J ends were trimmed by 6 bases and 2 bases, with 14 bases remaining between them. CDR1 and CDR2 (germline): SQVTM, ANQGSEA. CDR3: CSVRLGATYNEQFF. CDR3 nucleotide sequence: TGCAGCGTCCGGCTGGGAGCGACCTACAATGAGCAGTTCTTC.

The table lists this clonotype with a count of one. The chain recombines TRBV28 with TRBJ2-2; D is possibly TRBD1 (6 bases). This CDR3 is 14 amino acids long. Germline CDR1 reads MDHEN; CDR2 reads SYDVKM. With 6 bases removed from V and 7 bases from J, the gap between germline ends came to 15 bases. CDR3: CASSPAGAGGELFF. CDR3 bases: TGTGCCAGCAGCCCAGCAGGGGCGGGCGGGGAGCTGTTTTTT. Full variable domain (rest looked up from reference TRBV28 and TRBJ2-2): DVKVTQSSRYLVKRTGEKVFLECVQDMDHENMFWYRQDPGLGLRLIYFSYDVKMKEKGDIPEGYSVSREKKERFSLILESASTNQTSMYLCASSPAGAGGELFFGEGSRLTVL.